These 11 T cell receptor beta chains were sequenced from one sample in a study of PD-1 blockade in classical Hodgkin lymphoma. Every patient experienced relapse after autologous stem cell transplantation, and brentuximab vedotin exposure varied. The data were produced by immunoSEQ multiplex PCR, yet TCRdb's version contains in-frame clones alone and is incomplete. The sample contains about 6,600 clones, 70% to 85% of which appear only once. Sequencing used peripheral blood mononuclear cells (PBMCs), obtained at baseline. These receptors all come from a human donor with classical Hodgkin lymphoma.

V usage is TRBV6-5 and J usage is TRBJ2-7; the D is unclear. This CDR3 comprises 14 residues. The germline CDR1 and CDR2 sequences are MNHEY and SVGAGI. V lost 5 bases, J lost 2 bases, and 13 bases lay in between. DNA of the CDR3: TGTGCCAGCAGTGGCGGACGCCAAGCCTACGAGCAGTACTTC. This codes for CASSGGRQAYEQYF.

This chain joins TRBV6-1 and TRBJ2-3; D perhaps matches TRBD1 (5 bases). Per germline, CDR1 MNHNS and CDR2 SASEGT. V lost 5 bases and J lost 4, with 13 bases in between. The CDR3 spans 14 residues. CDR3 nucleotide sequence: TGTGCCAGCAGTTCCCAGTCAGGGTCAGATACGCAGTATTTT. This codes for CASSSQSGSDTQYF.

The chain links TRBV15 to TRBJ1-2; D is unresolved. V lost 0 bases and J 10 bases, leaving 21 bases between the germline ends. CDR1 and CDR2 from the germline V gene are LNHNV and YYDKDF (reference sequence). This CDR3 is built from 16 residues. CDR3 protein: CATSRDLIAGFSFYTF. In DNA, the CDR3 is TGTGCCACCAGCAGAGATCTCATTGCGGGGTTCTCTTTCTACACCTTC. Supplemented by reference TRBV15 and TRBJ1-2, the full variable domain reads DAMVIQNPRYQVTQFGKPVTLSCSQTLNHNVMYWYQQKSSQAPKLLFHYYDKDFNNEADTPDNFQSRRPNTSFCFLDIRSPGLGDTAMYLCATSRDLIAGFSFYTFGSGTRLTVV.

The chain joins TRBV7-9 to TRBJ1-2, with D perhaps matching TRBD1 (5 bases). From germline, CDR1 is SEHNR and CDR2 FQNEAQ (reference sequence). This CDR3 comprises 15 residues. Trimming took 3 bases from V and 2 from J, leaving 13 bases between them. CDR3: CASSFDSSSNYGYTF. CDR3 nucleotides: TGTGCCAGCAGCTTCGACAGTTCCTCCAACTATGGCTACACCTTC.

This sequence joins TRBV27 and TRBJ1-1; 8 bases map to TRBD1. V was pared by 6 bases and J by 1 base, with 10 bases of the junction left unmatched. The CDR3 extends over 16 amino acids. Germline V lookup: CDR1 MNHEY, CDR2 SMNVEV (reference sequence). CDR3 DNA sequence: TGTGCCAGCAGCCCATTAGGACAGGGCAAGAACACTGAAGCTTTCTTT. Amino acids: CASSPLGQGKNTEAFF.

The chain couples TRBV19 to TRBJ1-5, with D hard to call. V was pared by 4 bases and J by 2 bases, with 12 bases between. The germline CDR1 and CDR2 sequences are LNHDA and SQIVND (reference sequence). This CDR3 has 15 residues. The CDR3 region has the DNA TGTGCCAGTAGTACTGGGGATTTAGGCAATCAGCCCCAGCATTTT. Amino acids: CASSTGDLGNQPQHF.

The chain uses TRBV19 and TRBJ2-3; no firm D call. Germline V gene lookup returns CDR1 LNHDA and CDR2 SQIVND (reference sequence). The V and J ends lost 8 bases and 1 base respectively, with 16 bases between them. The CDR3 loop spans 15 amino acids. The CDR3 nucleotides read TGTGCCAGTGTTAGGAGTTCCTCCGGCACAGATACGCAGTATTTT. Its protein is CASVRSSSGTDTQYF. The full variable domain, rest sourced from reference TRBV19 and TRBJ2-3, is DGGITQSPKYLFRKEGQNVTLSCEQNLNHDAMYWYRQDPGQGLRLIYYSQIVNDFQKGDIAEGYSVSREKKESFPLTVTSAQKNPTAFYLCASVRSSSGTDTQYFGPGTRLTVL.

The chain combines TRBV19 with TRBJ1-5; 7 bases align to TRBD1. Trimming at V came to 10 bases and at J to 5 bases, leaving 8 bases not matched to a gene. The CDR3 is 13 residues long. The germline V gene encodes CDR1 LNHDA and CDR2 SQIVND (reference sequence). For the CDR3, the DNA is TGTGCCACCGCGGACAGGTGGGATCAGCCCCAGCATTTT. Translation: CATADRWDQPQHF.

The chain has TRBV18 and TRBJ2-3; perhaps D is TRBD1 or TRBD2 (5 bases each). Between the trimmed V and J ends, which lost 1 base and 2 bases, there was a span of 7 bases. Germline lookup yields CDR1 KGHSH and CDR2 LQKENI. The CDR3 has 14 amino acids. CDR3 amino acids: CASSPRDPTDTQYF. The CDR3 DNA sequence: TGTGCCAGCTCACCACGGGACCCCACAGATACGCAGTATTTT.

The V call is TRBV19, the J call TRBJ2-7; 7 bases agree with TRBD1. V shed 6 bases, J shed 0 bases, and the junction held 8 bases outside the gene matches. Germline assignment: CDR1 LNHDA and CDR2 SQIVND (reference sequence). The CDR3 extends over 15 amino acids. The chain's CDR3 is CASRTGPSFSYEQYF. CDR3 in DNA: TGTGCCAGTAGGACAGGGCCAAGCTTCTCCTACGAGCAGTACTTC. The entire variable domain, with the rest obtained from reference TRBV19 and TRBJ2-7, is as follows: DGGITQSPKYLFRKEGQNVTLSCEQNLNHDAMYWYRQDPGQGLRLIYYSQIVNDFQKGDIAEGYSVSREKKESFPLTVTSAQKNPTAFYLCASRTGPSFSYEQYFGPGTRLTVT.

This sequence joins TRBV19 and TRBJ1-5, with D perhaps matching TRBD1 (6 bases). From germline, CDR1 is LNHDA and CDR2 SQIVND (reference sequence). V lost 7 bases, J lost 1 base, and 8 bases lay in between. The CDR3 is made up of 13 amino acids. CDR3 DNA sequence: TGTGCCAGTACCGGGACAAGCAATCAGCCCCAGCATTTT. It encodes CASTGTSNQPQHF.